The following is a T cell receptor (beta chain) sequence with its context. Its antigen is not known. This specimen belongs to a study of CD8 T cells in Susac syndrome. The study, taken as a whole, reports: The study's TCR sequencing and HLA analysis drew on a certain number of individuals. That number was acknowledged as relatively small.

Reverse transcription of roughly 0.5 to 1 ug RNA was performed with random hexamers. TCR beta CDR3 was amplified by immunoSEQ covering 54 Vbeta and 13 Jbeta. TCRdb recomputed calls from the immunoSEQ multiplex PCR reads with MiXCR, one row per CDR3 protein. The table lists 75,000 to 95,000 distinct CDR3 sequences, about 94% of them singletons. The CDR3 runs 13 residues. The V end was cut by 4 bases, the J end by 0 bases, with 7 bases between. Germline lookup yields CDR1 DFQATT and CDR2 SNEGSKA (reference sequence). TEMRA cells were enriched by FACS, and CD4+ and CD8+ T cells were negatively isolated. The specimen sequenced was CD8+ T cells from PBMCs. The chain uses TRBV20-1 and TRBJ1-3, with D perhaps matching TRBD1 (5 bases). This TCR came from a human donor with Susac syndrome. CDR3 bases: TGCAGTGCTACAGGGTCCTCTGGAAACACCATATATTTT. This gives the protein CSATGSSGNTIYF.